This entry features one T cell receptor beta chain sequence. Its target is unknown. The sample is drawn from a study of T cell responses to AZD1222 COVID-19 vaccine. Study-wide results and limits: Only after the peak T cell response were repertoires sampled. Reports indicate that nearly half of spike-specific TCRs are directed at unmutated variant regions. The sample set comprised mostly white British donors with more females, and clonal diversity was possibly underestimated.

The method was immunoSEQ multiplex PCR; TCRdb's version includes in-frame clones alone and lacks a portion of them. The sample lists about 140,000 clones, just over 90% occurring once. This sequence originates from an adult in good health. The starting material was peripheral blood, obtained on day 0 of MenACWY control vaccination.

DNA of the CDR3: TGTGCCAGCAGCCCCAGGGGCCGGTTGAACACTGAAGCTTTCTTT. This encodes CASSPRGRLNTEAFF. The chain employs TRBV6-5 and TRBJ1-1, with TRBD1 as a possible D gene (6 bases). The CDR3 is 15 amino acids. Trimming removed 6 bases from V and 0 bases from J, with 14 bases in between. Germline V CDR1 and CDR2: MNHEY, SVGAGI.